This TCR beta chain was recovered during a study of blood T cell repertoires in COVID-19. Study context: The United States, Italy and Spain were the sources of the acute and convalescent COVID-19 samples. The cDNA or gDNA used as material had been derived from T cells, B-cell-depleted T cells, or PBMCs.

Original processing methods: From reference gene primer amplification, estimates of nucleated cell counts were derived. The data were produced by immunoSEQ multiplex PCR, yet TCRdb's version contains in-frame clones alone and is incomplete. The V and J calls and the clone size are those of that table, but D and trimming were determined from the DNA. The sample lists 80,000 to 100,000 clones; 75% to 85% were seen once. CDR3 size: 15 residues. Losses at the gene ends were 6 bases for V and 4 bases for J; bases not matched to a gene: 7. Germline V CDR1 and CDR2: SNHLY, FYNNEI. The receptor comes from a woman aged 70-85 years with acute or convalescent COVID-19. The V and J genes are TRBV2 and TRBJ1-2; TRBD1 matches at 11 bases. Sequenced: peripheral blood. In nucleotides, the CDR3 is TGTGCCAGCAGGAGGACAGGGGGCGCAAGCTATGGCTACACCTTC. Its protein is CASRRTGGASYGYTF. Variable domain in full (rest from reference TRBV2 and TRBJ1-2): EPEVTQTPSHQVTQMGQEVILRCVPISNHLYFYWYRQILGQKVEFLVSFYNNEISEKSEIFDDQFSVERPDGSNFTLKIRSTKLEDSAMYFCASRRTGGASYGYTFGSGTRLTVV.